This T cell receptor beta chain was sequenced for a study of blood T cell repertoires in COVID-19. Study details: COVID-19 samples, acute and convalescent, were from the United States, Italy and Spain. Sample material is recorded as cDNA or gDNA derived from T cells, B-cell-depleted T cells, or PBMCs.

Deletions cut 4 bases from V and 7 bases from J, with 13 bases between. Germline V gene data show CDR1 as SNHLY and CDR2 as FYNNEI. This CDR3 comprises 13 residues. Authors' methods: Estimated nucleated cell counts came from reference gene primer amplification. TCRdb's table, derived via immunoSEQ multiplex PCR, lists solely in-frame clones and lacks some. From that table come the V and J calls and clone size; the DNA was used to work out D and trimming. Among 260,000 or so clones listed, approximately 85% were seen once. Sequenced input: peripheral blood. The gene calls are TRBV2 and TRBJ2-5, with a tentative D call TRBD2 (6 bases). The sequence derives from a woman between 65 and 79 years old with acute or convalescent COVID-19. CDR3 DNA: TGTGCCAGCAGTGCTACTAGCTTCGGGACCCAGTACTTC. Translating gives CASSATSFGTQYF.